The 19 T cell receptor beta chains listed next were all sequenced from one sample in a study of shared clonotypes between healthy human individuals. Profiled with immunoSEQ multiplex PCR; TCRdb holds only in-frame clones, not every one. The sample carries about 460,000 clones, 77% recorded once. Material for sequencing was PBMCs. The source is a woman aged 35 to 49 in good health. Some clones in this sample may be carry-over from other donors' samples.

This clone has more than one count but fewer than ten. The genes are TRBV4-1 and TRBJ2-5, with 9 nucleotides matching TRBD1. The J call may be wrong; the DNA end is better matched by TRBJ2-7. There are 16 residues in the CDR3. Per the germline V gene, CDR1 is MGHRA and CDR2 is YSYEKL. CDR3 in DNA: TGCGCCAGCAGCTCAGACCGGGACAGGGCTAGGTACGAGCAGTACTTC. Encoded protein: CASSSDRDRARYEQYF.

As regards this clone: Only one base separates this from a far larger clonotype, so it likely reflects a read error. As the CDR3 is not closed by the conserved phenylalanine or tryptophan, this likely results from a read error. The chain is built from TRBV28 and TRBJ1-5; D perhaps matches TRBD1 (5 bases). CDR3 length: 16 amino acids. CDR1 is MDHEN and CDR2 is SYDVKM in the germline V gene. Deletions cut 2 bases from V and 3 bases from J, with 14 bases between. The CDR3 region has the DNA TGTGCCAGCAGTTTAGCCGCAGACAGCTACAATCAGCCCCAGCATCTT. Encoded protein: CASSLAADSYNQPQHL.

This clone was detected once. The V and J genes are TRBV7-9 and TRBJ2-7; maybe TRBD1 (6 bases). The CDR3 is 14 residues long. V gave up 4 bases and J gave up 2 bases, with 12 bases separating them. The germline CDR1 and CDR2 sequences are SEHNR and FQNEAQ (reference sequence). Here the CDR3 reads CASSSNTGPYEQYF. CDR3 sequence (DNA): TGTGCCAGCAGCTCTAACACAGGGCCCTACGAGCAGTACTTC.

Comments on this clone: Other DNA sequences of this sample code for an identical CDR3. The chain couples TRBV7-2 to TRBJ2-7; maybe TRBD2 (6 bases). CDR3 size: 14 residues. Trimming took off 0 bases at V and 0 bases at J, with 6 bases between the two ends. Germline loops: CDR1 SGHTA, CDR2 FQGNSA. The CDR3 DNA reads TGTGCCAGCAGCTTAGCGGGGGGCTCCTACGAGCAGTACTTC. Encoded protein: CASSLAGGSYEQYF.

A note on this clone: The identical CDR3 is also encoded by other nucleotide sequences in the sample. The J gene is TRBJ2-7, the V gene TRBV18, with 9 bases fitting TRBD1. V dropped 6 bases and J dropped 6; count of bases not matched to a gene: 6. CDR1 is KGHSH and CDR2 is LQKENI in the germline V gene. This CDR3 spans 13 amino acids. DNA for the CDR3: TGTGCCAGCTCCCCGGGACAGGGTGGCGAGCAGTACTTC. This encodes CASSPGQGGEQYF. Full variable domain (remainder filled in from reference TRBV18 and TRBJ2-7): NAGVMQNPRHLVRRRGQEARLRCSPMKGHSHVYWYRQLPEEGLKFMVYLQKENIIDESGMPKERFSAEFPKEGPSILRIQQVVRGDSAAYFCASSPGQGGEQYFGPGTRLTVT.

J is TRBJ2-2 and V is TRBV7-2; 9 bases map to TRBD1. Germline V gene lookup returns CDR1 SGHTA and CDR2 FQGNSA. The CDR3 sequence is 15 residues long. V dropped 1 base and J dropped 9; count of bases not matched to a gene: 6. The DNA of the CDR3 is TGTGCCAGCAGCTTAGGACAGGGGGGCGGACGGGAGCTGTTTTTT. It translates to CASSLGQGGGRELFF.

The chain carries TRBV9 and TRBJ2-5; D not resolved. Germline V lookup: CDR1 SGDLS, CDR2 YYNGEE. V dropped 10 bases and J dropped 9 bases, with 10 bases sitting between them. The CDR3 runs to 9 residues. The CDR3 nucleotides are TGTGCCGCCGAGAGGCCCCAGTACTTC. Protein: CAAERPQYF.

V gene TRBV28 combines with J gene TRBJ2-1; D ambiguous. Germline lookup yields CDR1 MDHEN and CDR2 SYDVKM. Trimming removed 2 bases from V and 2 bases from J, with 7 bases in between. The CDR3 loop spans 14 amino acids. CDR3 sequence reads: CASSLSSPYNEQFF. Written as DNA, the CDR3 is TGTGCCAGCAGTTTAAGTAGTCCCTACAATGAGCAGTTCTTC.

This chain connects TRBV5-4 to TRBJ2-5, with D possibly TRBD1 on 6 matching bases. Trimming removed 0 bases at V and 3 bases at J, with 12 bases between. The CDR3 loop spans 15 amino acids. Germline V lookup: CDR1 SGHNT, CDR2 YYREEE (reference sequence). The CDR3, as DNA: TGTGCCAGCAGCTTGGTCCAGGGGCGAGAAGAGACCCAGTACTTC. Translation: CASSLVQGREETQYF.

This clone has a single count. The rearrangement links TRBV28 to TRBJ1-5; D possibly corresponds to TRBD1 (6 bases). The germline V gene encodes CDR1 MDHEN and CDR2 SYDVKM. Trimming removed 5 bases at V and 0 bases at J, with 14 bases between. The CDR3 runs 16 residues. As DNA, the CDR3 is TGTGCCAGCAGTCACAGGACAGTGAATAGCAATCAGCCCCAGCATTTT. It yields the protein CASSHRTVNSNQPQHF.

The V call is TRBV7-9, the J call TRBJ2-7, with 8 bases lining up with TRBD2. V gave up 7 bases and J gave up 5 bases; unmatched junction bases: 7. Looked up from germline, CDR1 is SEHNR and CDR2 is FQNEAQ (reference sequence). The CDR3 length is 13 residues. The CDR3 loop is CASTGLAVDEQYF. DNA for the CDR3: TGTGCCAGCACAGGACTAGCAGTCGACGAGCAGTACTTC.

The sample holds a few counts of this clone. The V call is TRBV28, the J call TRBJ1-2, with D possibly being TRBD1 (6 bases). Germline lookup yields CDR1 MDHEN and CDR2 SYDVKM. The CDR3 runs to 13 residues. Trimming cost V 6 bases and J 5 bases, with 13 bases left between them. This CDR3 reads CASSADSVYGYTF. The CDR3 DNA is TGTGCCAGCAGCGCGGACAGCGTTTATGGCTACACCTTC.

Comment on this clone: One base separates it from a far larger clone, so it is likely a read error. The J gene is TRBJ2-3, the V gene TRBV7-6, with TRBD2 matching 10 bases. The CDR3 runs to 15 residues. The germline V gene has CDR1 SGHVS and CDR2 FNYEAQ. V lost 5 bases and J lost 0; bases outside the gene matches: 2. The CDR3 bases are TGTGCCAGCAGCCAGACTAGCGGGAGCACAGATACGCAGTATTTT. As protein: CASSQTSGSTDTQYF. The variable domain in full, completed from reference TRBV7-6 and TRBJ2-3, reads GAGVSQSPRYKVTKRGQDVALRCDPISGHVSLYWYRQALGQGPEFLTYFNYEAQQDKSGLPNDRFSAERPEGSISTLTIQRTEQRDSAMYRCASSQTSGSTDTQYFGPGTRLTVL.

This clone was detected only a few times. This chain uses TRBV30 with TRBJ1-5; no clear D gene. The V end lost 3 bases, the J end lost 1 base, and 7 bases lay between the germline ends. This CDR3 has 13 amino acids. CDR1 GTSNPN and CDR2 SVGIG come from the germline V gene (reference sequence). The CDR3 sequence: CAWRVDSNQPQHF. The CDR3 coding sequence is TGTGCCTGGAGGGTGGACAGCAATCAGCCCCAGCATTTT.

The chain combines TRBV5-1 with TRBJ2-5; perhaps TRBD1 as D (6 bases). The germline V gene encodes CDR1 SGHRS and CDR2 YFSETQ. The CDR3 is 16 amino acids. The V and J ends lost 4 bases and 7 bases respectively, with 23 bases between them. This CDR3 reads CASSSSLQGRSGTQYF. The CDR3 DNA sequence: TGCGCCAGCAGCAGTTCCCTTCAGGGGCGGTCCGGGACCCAGTACTTC.

This clone was counted once. The genes are TRBV5-4 and TRBJ2-7, with D perhaps matching TRBD1 (6 bases). This CDR3 is 14 amino acids long. V was cut by 2 bases and J by 4 bases, with 13 bases left in between. Germline CDR1 reads SGHNT; CDR2 reads YYREEE (reference sequence). The CDR3: CASSLQGWGYEQYF. The CDR3 nucleotides are TGTGCCAGCAGCTTACAGGGCTGGGGTTACGAGCAGTACTTC. Full variable domain (missing parts from reference TRBV5-4 and TRBJ2-7): ETGVTQSPTHLIKTRGQQVTLRCSSQSGHNTVSWYQQALGQGPQFIFQYYREEENGRGNFPPRFSGLQFPNYSSELNVNALELDDSALYLCASSLQGWGYEQYFGPGTRLTVT.

Remarks on this clone: A far larger clone lies a single base away; this is likely a read error. The sample holds other DNA sequences that translate to the same CDR3. The J gene is TRBJ2-3, the V gene TRBV5-1, with D possibly TRBD2 on 6 matching bases. Looked up from germline, CDR1 is SGHRS and CDR2 is YFSETQ. The CDR3 spans 14 residues. The CDR3 sequence: CASSPTTSTDTQYF. DNA for the CDR3: TGCGCCAGCAGCCCTACAACTAGCACAGACACGCAGTATTTT.

With regard to this clone: It may be a read error: a sequence one base away is much more abundant. This chain uses TRBV15 with TRBJ1-5; no reliable D call. From germline, CDR1 is LNHNV and CDR2 YYDKDF (reference sequence). The CDR3 is made up of 14 amino acids. The CDR3 bases are TGTGCCGCCAGCTGGGCGTATAGCAATCAGCCCCAGCATTTT. Translation gives CAASWAYSNQPQHF.

A few counts support this clone. The CDR3 is CASSLRGGRLSGANVLTF. CDR3 in DNA: TGTGCCAGCAGCTTAAGGGGAGGGAGGCTCTCTGGGGCCAACGTCCTGACTTTC. The rearrangement links TRBV11-2 to TRBJ2-6, with TRBD2 identical over 7 bases. After removal of 2 bases from V and 0 bases from J, the junction contained 7 bases not matched to a gene. The CDR3 length is 18 residues. Germline CDR1 is SGHAT and CDR2 is FQNNGV.